This T cell receptor (beta chain) was recovered during a study of blood T cell repertoires in COVID-19. Data came from immunoSEQ multiplex PCR; TCRdb stores just in-frame clones and leaves some out. The data contain approximately 250,000 clones, approximately 88% of them seen just once; the ten biggest clones take up around 0.92%. The ends lost 9 bases at V and 9 bases at J; junction bases unmatched: 9. Germline-derived CDR1 and CDR2 are MGHDK and SYGVNS. The CDR3 is 13 residues long. The chain carries TRBV25-1 and TRBJ1-2; 11 bases match TRBD1. The receptor comes from a woman between 25 and 40 years old who had recovered from COVID-19. The sequencing input was PBMCs or T cells enriched from blood (not recorded which). The CDR3 region is CASWTGGSVCYTF. In nucleotides, the CDR3 is TGTGCCAGTTGGACAGGGGGCTCGGTTTGCTACACCTTC.